This TCR beta chain was captured by sequencing in a study of T cell repertoires in cytomegalovirus infection. The CDR3 has 14 residues. The germline V gene has CDR1 DFQATT and CDR2 SNEGSKA (reference sequence). Trimming removed 0 bases from V and 3 bases from J, with 12 bases in between. TCRdb used MiXCR to reprocess the reads, holding one entry per CDR3 protein. Among about 900,000 distinct CDR3 sequences, under 40% were seen once, and the ten largest hold around 15%. Turning to this clonotype: Antigen specificity is unknown.

This sequence originates from a human donor in good health (CMV status not recorded). Some clones in this sample may be carry-over from other donors' samples. The sequences come from cultured CD8+ T cells from PBMCs, collected from culture after CMV antigen stimulation. This chain links TRBV20-1 with TRBJ2-7; no definite D call. DNA of the CDR3: TGCAGTGCTAGAGATCTCGACATCCACTACGAGCAGTACGTC. Protein product: CSARDLDIHYEQYV.